This TCR beta chain was profiled in a study of technical replicates of blood from a few donors. Germline V lookup: CDR1 SGHRS, CDR2 YFSETQ. With 0 bases clipped from V and 4 bases from J, the junction kept 6 bases outside the gene matches. This CDR3 is 16 amino acids long. The repertoire was sequenced with immunoSEQ multiplex PCR; TCRdb's copy has only in-frame clones and lacks some. The sample yields about 74,000 clones, more than 85% seen once. This sequence joins TRBV5-1 and TRBJ2-1, with 8 bases identical to TRBD2. This clonotype originated in a human donor in good health. Sample: T cells isolated from PBMCs. CDR3 loop: CASSLGTGGPYNEQFF. In nucleotides, the CDR3 is TGCGCCAGCAGCTTGGGAACGGGAGGGCCTTACAATGAGCAGTTCTTC.